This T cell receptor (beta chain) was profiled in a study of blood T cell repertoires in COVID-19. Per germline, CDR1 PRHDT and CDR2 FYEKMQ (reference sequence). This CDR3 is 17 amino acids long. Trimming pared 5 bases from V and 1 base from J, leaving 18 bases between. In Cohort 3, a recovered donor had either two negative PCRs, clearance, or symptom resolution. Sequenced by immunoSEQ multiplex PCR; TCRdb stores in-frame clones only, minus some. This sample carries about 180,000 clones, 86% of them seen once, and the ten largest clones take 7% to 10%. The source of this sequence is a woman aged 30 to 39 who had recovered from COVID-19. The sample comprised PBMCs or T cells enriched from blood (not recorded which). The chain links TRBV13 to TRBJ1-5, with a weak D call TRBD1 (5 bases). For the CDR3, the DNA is TGTGCCAGCAGCCAAATGTCAGGGCTTTTGAGCAATCAGCCCCAGCATTTT. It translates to CASSQMSGLLSNQPQHF.